A selection of T cell receptor beta chains follows, all from one sample in a study of cytomegalovirus exposure and HLA in healthy donors. The data were produced by immunoSEQ multiplex PCR, yet TCRdb's version contains in-frame clones alone and is incomplete. The sample has 95,000 to 110,000 clones, roughly a tenth seen once. The sample comprised PBMCs. The receptors were sampled from a man in his forties in good health and CMV-seropositive. Each CDR3 is given with its conserved first and last residue. Each record gives: V gene, CDR3 length, CDR3 protein.

v_gene: TRBV19; len: 12; CDR3aa: CASSKTGYEQYF
v_gene: TRBV2; len: 16; CDR3aa: CASSEFQGAAKNIQYF
v_gene: TRBV19; len: 13; CDR3aa: CASSINPVNEQFF
v_gene: TRBV7-2; len: 15; CDR3aa: CASGLRASSSDTQYF
v_gene: TRBV6-1; len: 15; CDR3aa: CATPGEGGSNSPLHF
v_gene: TRBV2; len: 14; CDR3aa: CASSVHRGNTEAFF
v_gene: TRBV29-1; len: 15; CDR3aa: CSVAFSREVPGELFF
v_gene: TRBV6-1; len: 15; CDR3aa: CASSEVSGSGETQYF
v_gene: TRBV2; len: 13; CDR3aa: CASEGGRRGEQFF
v_gene: TRBV12-5; len: 16; CDR3aa: CASGLFSGRGSDTQYF
v_gene: TRBV7-9; len: 15; CDR3aa: CASSLGQGSGTSQEF
v_gene: TRBV10-3; len: 14; CDR3aa: CAISPGLAGGPEYF
v_gene: TRBV25-1; len: 16; CDR3aa: CASRPRGTSHTGELFF
v_gene: TRBV19; len: 16; CDR3aa: CASSIDLLLGGTEAFF
v_gene: TRBV6-5; len: 14; CDR3aa: CASSFTDRVGGYTF
v_gene: TRBV18; len: 16; CDR3aa: CASSPSTGGLSEKLFF
v_gene: TRBV28; len: 15; CDR3aa: CASSLWAGGLDTQYF
v_gene: TRBV14; len: 15; CDR3aa: CASSQTGTHNEKLFF
v_gene: TRBV4-2; len: 18; CDR3aa: CASSQDRPGGGDTGELFF
v_gene: TRBV9; len: 15; CDR3aa: CASSVEGPGTDTQYF
v_gene: TRBV5-4; len: 16; CDR3aa: CASSLPGTSGTYEQYF
v_gene: TRBV2; len: 15; CDR3aa: CASSLTSGNGNEQFF
v_gene: TRBV2; len: 14; CDR3aa: CASNGLAGTDTQYF
v_gene: TRBV13; len: 13; CDR3aa: CASSLSGGKGYTF
v_gene: TRBV27; len: 13; CDR3aa: CRGGGREGSLEFF
v_gene: TRBV19; len: 17; CDR3aa: CASTAGRGRFRSGEMGF
v_gene: TRBV19; len: 15; CDR3aa: CASSPRQGMNTEAFF
v_gene: TRBV4-2; len: 15; CDR3aa: CASSQMTEPNSPLHF
v_gene: TRBV7-2; len: 13; CDR3aa: CASSLHLSYEQYF
v_gene: TRBV27; len: 14; CDR3aa: CASSFRQGNGELFF
v_gene: TRBV5-1; len: 15; CDR3aa: CASSLGQGSNNEQFF
v_gene: TRBV7-6; len: 14; CDR3aa: CASSLGTSDNEQFF
v_gene: TRBV27; len: 15; CDR3aa: CASRGPTRANYGYTF
v_gene: TRBV9; len: 15; CDR3aa: CASSDRDREDNEQFF
v_gene: TRBV9; len: 16; CDR3aa: CASSVGGGSGNQPQNF